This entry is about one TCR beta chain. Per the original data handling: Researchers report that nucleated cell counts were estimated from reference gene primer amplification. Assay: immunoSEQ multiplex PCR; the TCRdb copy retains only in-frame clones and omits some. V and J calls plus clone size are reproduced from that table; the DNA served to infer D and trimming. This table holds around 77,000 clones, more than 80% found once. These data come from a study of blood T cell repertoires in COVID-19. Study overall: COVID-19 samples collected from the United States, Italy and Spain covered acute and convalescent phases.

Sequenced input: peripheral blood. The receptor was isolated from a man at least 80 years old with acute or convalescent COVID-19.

The CDR3 loop is CATSAQGYEQYF. The CDR3 coding sequence is TGTGCCACCAGTGCACAGGGGTACGAGCAGTACTTC. The chain has TRBV24-1 and TRBJ2-7; 7 nucleotides match TRBD1. J was trimmed by 4 bases and V by 5 bases; bases with no gene match: 1. The CDR3 length is 12 residues. The V gene's germline CDR1 is KGHDR and CDR2 SFDVKD.